The rows below give T cell receptor beta chains drawn from one sample of a study of cytomegalovirus exposure and HLA in healthy donors. Profiled with immunoSEQ multiplex PCR; TCRdb holds only in-frame clones, not every one. The sample includes about 160,000 clones, about three quarters seen only once; the top ten take approximately 2.5%. The sample was PBMCs. These receptors were collected from a woman in her 30s in good health and CMV-seronegative. The CDR3 runs from the conserved cysteine through the conserved F or W. D genes are given only for firm matches. The size of a clone is reported for some rows only, either as once, few or many, or as a class for expanded clones.

size	length	V	J	D	CDR3	DNA
once	20	TRBV4-1	TRBJ2-3	TRBD2	CASSQAPPRTSGSKTDTQYF	TGCGCCAGCAGCCAAGCCCCCCCTCGGACTAGCGGGAGTAAGACAGATACGCAGTATTTT
NA	14	TRBV28	TRBJ1-2	TRBD1	CASSLPGGNYGYTF	TGTGCCAGCAGTTTGCCAGGGGGCAACTATGGCTACACCTTC
NA	15	TRBV19	TRBJ2-5	TRBD2	CASSIASGGEETQYF	TGTGCCAGTAGTATTGCTAGCGGGGGGGAAGAGACCCAGTACTTC
NA	14	TRBV2	TRBJ2-3	TRBD2	CASSVAGVLDTQYF	TGTGCCAGCAGTGTAGCGGGAGTTCTAGATACGCAGTATTTT
NA	13	TRBV2	TRBJ2-5	TRBD1	CASKTGGQETQYF	TGTGCCAGCAAGACAGGGGGCCAAGAGACCCAGTACTTC
few	15	TRBV7-3	TRBJ2-5	TRBD2	CASSPLAGGRETQYF	TGTGCCAGCAGCCCTCTAGCGGGGGGGCGAGAGACCCAGTACTTC
NA	15	TRBV5-1	TRBJ2-2	TRBD1	CASSLGTGTTGELFF	TGCGCCAGCAGCTTGGGGACAGGGACCACCGGGGAGCTGTTTTTT
NA	15	TRBV30	TRBJ1-3	NA	CAWRGHPSSGNTIYF	TGTGCCTGGAGGGGACACCCGAGCTCTGGAAACACCATATATTTT
NA	13	TRBV7-9	TRBJ2-7	NA	CASSDGTSYEQYF	TGTGCCAGCAGCGACGGGACTTCCTACGAGCAGTACTTC
NA	13	TRBV7-2	TRBJ2-1	NA	CASSQGPTLGQFF	TGTGCCAGCAGCCAGGGGCCTACTCTAGGACAGTTCTTC
NA	14	TRBV5-1	TRBJ2-7	TRBD1	CASSRDRGRYEQYF	TGCGCCAGCAGCCGGGACAGGGGGCGGTACGAGCAGTACTTC
NA	15	TRBV9	TRBJ1-3	NA	CASSSKARAGNTIYF	TGTGCCAGCAGCTCCAAAGCCAGGGCTGGAAACACCATATATTTT
NA	16	TRBV4-1	TRBJ2-3	TRBD2	CASSQTSGRQTDTQYF	TGCGCCAGCAGCCAAACTAGCGGGAGGCAAACAGATACGCAGTATTTT
NA	16	TRBV9	TRBJ1-6	NA	CASSVATGGPGRPLHF	TGTGCCAGCAGCGTAGCTACGGGGGGCCCTGGGCGACCCCTCCACTTT
NA	15	TRBV18	TRBJ2-5	NA	CASSPIYGGQETQYF	TGTGCCAGCTCCCCAATTTATGGAGGCCAAGAGACCCAGTACTTC
NA	15	TRBV4-3	TRBJ2-7	NA	CASSQESEKYYEQYF	TGCGCCAGCAGCCAAGAGTCAGAAAAGTACTACGAGCAGTACTTC
NA	18	TRBV2	TRBJ2-4	TRBD2	CASSGGTSGILAKNIQYF	TGTGCCAGCAGTGGAGGGACTAGCGGGATACTAGCCAAAAACATTCAGTACTTC
NA	12	TRBV28	TRBJ2-7	NA	CASSLEGLEQYF	TGTGCCAGCAGTTTAGAGGGACTCGAGCAGTACTTC
NA	14	TRBV6-1	TRBJ1-5	NA	CASSEVGGMQPQHF	TGTGCCAGCAGTGAGGTTGGGGGCATGCAGCCCCAGCATTTT
NA	13	TRBV9	TRBJ2-5	NA	CASSVELRGEQYF	TGTGCCAGCAGCGTAGAACTTCGGGGAGAGCAGTACTTC
NA	15	TRBV19	TRBJ2-7	NA	CASTVIQRSSYEQYF	TGTGCCAGTACGGTCATTCAGAGGTCCTCCTACGAGCAGTACTTC
NA	15	TRBV29-1	TRBJ2-7	NA	CSATRGTGLEGEQYF	TGCAGCGCTACCCGGGGAACCGGGCTTGAGGGCGAGCAGTACTTC
NA	14	TRBV5-1	TRBJ2-7	NA	CASSLFTGAYEQYF	TGCGCCAGCAGCCTATTTACGGGAGCCTACGAGCAGTACTTC
NA	13	TRBV28	TRBJ1-6	NA	CASSTGNNSPLHF	TGTGCCAGCAGTACAGGGAATAATTCACCCCTCCACTTT
once	14	TRBV5-1	TRBJ2-2	TRBD1	CASSITGESGELFF	TGCGCCAGCAGCATTACAGGGGAAAGCGGGGAGCTGTTTTTT
NA	15	TRBV28	TRBJ1-5	TRBD1	CASSLFRGRTQPQHF	TGTGCCAGCAGTTTGTTCAGGGGGCGCACTCAGCCCCAGCATTTT
few	13	TRBV29-1	TRBJ2-3	TRBD2	CSVVAGSADTQYF	TGCAGCGTCGTAGCGGGAAGCGCAGATACGCAGTATTTT
few	14	TRBV9	TRBJ2-1	NA	CAGLGGALNHEQFF	TGTGCCGGCCTAGGTGGGGCGCTCAACCATGAGCAGTTCTTC
NA	12	TRBV28	TRBJ2-1	TRBD1	CASSSGQGVKFF	TGTGCCAGCAGTTCGGGACAGGGAGTCAAGTTCTTC
NA	15	TRBV2	TRBJ1-6	NA	CASSERTAYNSPLHF	TGTGCCAGCAGTGAAAGGACAGCATATAATTCACCCCTCCACTTT
NA	12	TRBV7-9	TRBJ2-1	NA	CSSSLGQNEQFF	TGTTCCAGCAGCTTAGGGCAAAATGAGCAGTTCTTC
NA	15	TRBV5-1	TRBJ1-6	TRBD1	CASSAGQGRNSPLHF	TGCGCCAGCAGCGCCGGACAGGGGAGAAATTCACCCCTCCACTTT
NA	15	TRBV5-4	TRBJ2-7	NA	CASSFGRGLPYEQYF	TGTGCCAGCAGCTTCGGGCGGGGGCTCCCCTACGAGCAGTACTTC
NA	14	TRBV19	TRBJ2-3	NA	CASSTRGGRNTQYF	TGTGCCAGTTCGACCCGCGGAGGGAGGAATACGCAGTATTTT
NA	14	TRBV28	TRBJ2-1	NA	CASFRTGAYNEQFF	TGTGCCAGCTTCAGGACCGGGGCCTACAATGAGCAGTTCTTC
few	15	TRBV27	TRBJ1-1	NA	CASSLSPGMNTEAFF	TGTGCCAGCAGTTTATCGCCGGGGATGAACACTGAAGCTTTCTTT
NA	12	TRBV5-5	TRBJ2-7	NA	CASSFTGYEQYF	TGTGCCAGCAGCTTCACAGGGTACGAGCAGTACTTC
NA	16	TRBV4-2	TRBJ1-5	TRBD1	CASSLGTGGGYQPQHF	TGTGCCAGCAGCCTCGGGACAGGGGGAGGATATCAGCCCCAGCATTTT
NA	16	TRBV28	TRBJ1-2	NA	CASSFIMGGSLGGYTF	TGTGCCAGCAGTTTTATTATGGGGGGATCCCTAGGTGGCTACACCTTC
NA	11	TRBV28	TRBJ1-5	NA	CASSYSSPQHF	TGTGCCAGCAGCTATTCTAGCCCCCAGCATTTT
NA	16	TRBV27	TRBJ2-5	TRBD1	CASSLSGQGRAETQYF	TGTGCCAGCAGTTTATCCGGACAGGGTCGGGCGGAGACCCAGTACTTC
few	14	TRBV28	TRBJ1-5	TRBD1	CASSLTGGSQPQHF	TGTGCCAGCAGCTTAACAGGGGGCTCTCAGCCCCAGCATTTT
NA	13	TRBV28	TRBJ2-7	NA	CASSPGTNYEQYF	TGTGCCAGCAGTCCCGGGACAAACTACGAGCAGTACTTC
NA	17	TRBV6-1	TRBJ2-2	TRBD1	CASSGWDRGLLTGELFF	TGTGCCAGCAGTGGATGGGACAGGGGGCTTCTCACCGGGGAGCTGTTTTTT
NA	13	TRBV6-5	TRBJ2-2	NA	CASSSQGTGELFF	TGTGCCAGCAGTTCCCAGGGAACCGGGGAGCTGTTTTTT
NA	15	TRBV5-4	TRBJ2-1	TRBD1	CASSLRQGAYNEQFF	TGTGCCAGCAGCCTGCGACAGGGGGCCTACAATGAGCAGTTCTTC
NA	14	TRBV19	TRBJ1-1	TRBD1	CASRKQGPNTEAFF	TGTGCCAGTAGAAAACAGGGGCCTAACACTGAAGCTTTCTTT
few	13	TRBV27	TRBJ2-7	TRBD2	CASSSREGYEQYF	TGTGCCAGCAGTTCCAGGGAGGGTTACGAGCAGTACTTC
NA	12	TRBV2	TRBJ2-7	NA	CASSRTAREQYF	TGTGCCAGCAGTCGGACAGCCCGCGAGCAGTACTTC
once	11	TRBV28	TRBJ2-7	NA	CASRRTSEQYF	TGTGCCAGCCGAAGGACATCCGAGCAGTACTTC
few	15	TRBV2	TRBJ2-2	TRBD1	CASSPTGIVTGELFF	TGTGCCAGCAGTCCGACAGGGATCGTGACCGGGGAGCTGTTTTTT
NA	15	TRBV4-1	TRBJ1-4	NA	CASSPEGRSGEKLFF	TGCGCCAGCAGCCCGGAAGGGCGGAGCGGTGAAAAACTGTTTTTT
once	17	TRBV4-3	TRBJ2-5	TRBD2	CASSQDPSGGVKETQYF	TGCGCCAGCAGCCAAGATCCTAGCGGGGGAGTAAAGGAGACCCAGTACTTC
NA	15	TRBV7-2	TRBJ1-5	NA	CASSFQGQINQPQHF	TGTGCCAGCAGCTTCCAAGGACAGATCAATCAGCCCCAGCATTTT
few	15	TRBV30	TRBJ2-7	NA	CAWSVGHGSSYEQYF	TGTGCCTGGAGTGTAGGACACGGAAGCTCCTACGAGCAGTACTTC